The clone carrying this T cell receptor (beta chain) was counted ten times or more. The antigen is undetermined. The cDNA was generated through 5'RACE incorporating 10-nucleotide random UMIs. Via MiXCR, TCRdb re-called the 5' RACE reads, giving one row per CDR3 protein. Of over 13,000 distinct CDR3 sequences listed, about 6.8% are singletons. For sorted libraries, the input was about 960,000 CD4+ or CD8+ T cells. These data come from a study of neurological immune-mediated disorders. Overall study findings and caveats: Expansion of TCR clones was greatest in HTLV-1-associated myelopathy and smallest in multiple sclerosis, where it fell below that of healthy controls.

J lost 5 bases, V lost 3 bases, and 4 bases had no gene match. The germline CDR1 and CDR2 sequences are MRHNA and SNTAGT. This CDR3 is 14 amino acids long. The J gene is TRBJ1-1, the V gene TRBV6-4; 9 bases match TRBD1. Input material: CD8+ T cells from blood. The TCR comes from a woman in her thirties or forties in good health. The CDR3 spells CASSEGQGGTEAFF. The CDR3 DNA is TGTGCCAGCAGTGAGGGACAGGGAGGGACTGAAGCTTTCTTT.